This TCR beta chain emerged from a study of Ad26.COV2.S vaccination and SARS-CoV-2 variants. Germline V lookup: CDR1 SGHTA, CDR2 FQGNSA. The CDR3 has 17 amino acids. The junction had 8 bases not matched to a gene; V was cut back by 5 bases and J by 2 bases. In its sample, this clone was seen once. The antigen remains unidentified. The method was immunoSEQ multiplex PCR; TCRdb's version includes in-frame clones alone and lacks a portion of them. Among about 680,000 clones, around 90% were seen once, and the ten largest hold about 1.5%. Noted treatment: approximately 18 received Ad26.COV2.S at low or high dose, single or two shots; about five received placebo; per-sample allocation not given. Collection of the samples took place on day 63 after the first injection of vaccine or placebo. General study points: Vaccine recipients surpassed placebo recipients in spike-specific TCR breadth.

The source material was peripheral blood, sampled in a trial of Ad26.COV2.S vaccine versus placebo. J is TRBJ2-1 and V is TRBV7-2, with 11 bases fitting TRBD2. The origin of this receptor is a person between 18 and 59 years old who received the Ad26.COV2.S COVID-19 vaccine or a placebo. The CDR3, as DNA: TGTGCCAGCAGCCCCATTAGCGGGGGGGCCCCCTACAATGAGCAGTTCTTC. It encodes CASSPISGGAPYNEQFF. Drawing the rest from reference TRBV7-2 and TRBJ2-1, the complete variable domain is GAGVSQSPSNKVTEKGKDVELRCDPISGHTALYWYRQSLGQGLEFLIYFQGNSAPDKSGLPSDRFSAERTGGSVSTLTIQRTQQEDSAVYLCASSPISGGAPYNEQFFGPGTRLTVL.